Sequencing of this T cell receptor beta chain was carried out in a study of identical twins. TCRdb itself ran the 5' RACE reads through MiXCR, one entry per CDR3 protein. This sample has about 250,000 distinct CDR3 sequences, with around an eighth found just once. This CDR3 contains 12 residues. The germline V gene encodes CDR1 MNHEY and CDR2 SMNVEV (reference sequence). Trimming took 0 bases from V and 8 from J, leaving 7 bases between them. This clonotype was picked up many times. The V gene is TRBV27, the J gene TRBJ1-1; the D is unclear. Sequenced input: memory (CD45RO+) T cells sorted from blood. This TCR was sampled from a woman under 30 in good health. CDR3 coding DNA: TGTGCCAGCAGTTTATCCGGGGTGGAAGCTTTCTTT. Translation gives CASSLSGVEAFF.